The clone carrying this T cell receptor (beta chain) was detected ten times or more. The CDR3 totals 17 residues. Germline assignment: CDR1 SGHRS and CDR2 YFSETQ. Trimming took 4 bases from V and 5 from J; bases not matched to a gene: 8. This sample stems from a study of human T cells and chemical hapten exposure. At the level of the study: Per-sample variation in TCR yield stemmed mainly from small pooled library volume differences.

TCRdb processed the 5' RACE reads anew with MiXCR; each CDR3 protein has one entry. The sample includes 130,000 or so distinct CDR3 sequences, about 4.3% of them seen just once. The authors extracted total RNA from unfractionated whole blood. The chain carries TRBV5-1 and TRBJ2-1; TRBD2 agrees at 14 bases. This receptor was obtained from a female donor in good health. The CDR3: CASSLPRLAGGNNEQFF. The DNA of the CDR3 is TGCGCCAGCAGCCTACCGAGACTAGCGGGGGGGAACAATGAGCAGTTCTTC.